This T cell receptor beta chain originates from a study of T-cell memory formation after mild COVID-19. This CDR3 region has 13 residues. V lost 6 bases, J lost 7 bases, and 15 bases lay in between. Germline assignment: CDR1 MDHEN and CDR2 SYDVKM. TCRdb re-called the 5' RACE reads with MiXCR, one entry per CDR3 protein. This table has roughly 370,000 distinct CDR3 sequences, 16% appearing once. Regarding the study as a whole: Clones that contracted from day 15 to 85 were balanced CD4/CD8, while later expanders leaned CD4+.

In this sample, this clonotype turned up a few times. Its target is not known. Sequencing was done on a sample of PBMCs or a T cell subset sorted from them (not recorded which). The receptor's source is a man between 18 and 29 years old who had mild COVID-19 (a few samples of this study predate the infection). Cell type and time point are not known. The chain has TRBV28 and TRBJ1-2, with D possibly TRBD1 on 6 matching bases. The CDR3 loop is CASRWSGAPGYTF. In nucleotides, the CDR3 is TGTGCCAGCAGGTGGTCAGGGGCGCCTGGCTACACCTTC.